This T cell receptor beta chain was identified during a study of blood T cell repertoires in COVID-19. Study in general: Sites across the United States, Italy and Spain contributed samples from acute and convalescent COVID-19.

Everyone who took part was roughly 18 to 90 years old, and they came from over 20 US areas. Assignment of participants to cohorts was predicated upon participant-reported clinical history. The germline gives CDR1 MRHNA, CDR2 SNTAGT. The CDR3 totals 15 residues. V shed 7 bases, J shed 6 bases, and the junction held 9 bases outside the gene matches. Original processing methods: Amplification of reference gene primers was used by the study to estimate nucleated cell counts. The repertoire was sequenced with immunoSEQ multiplex PCR; TCRdb's copy has only in-frame clones and lacks some. D and trimming come from the DNA, and the V and J calls and clone size come from that table. Of 150,000 to 200,000 clones listed, around 76% are singletons.

The TCR was taken from a woman aged 45-59 years with acute COVID-19. The specimen sequenced was PBMCs or T cells enriched from blood (not recorded which). The chain carries TRBV6-4 and TRBJ2-2, with 9 bases identical to TRBD2. The DNA for the CDR3 is TGTGCCAGCAAGTTGGCTAGCGGGGTCGCCGGGGAGCTGTTTTTT. Protein sequence: CASKLASGVAGELFF.